The clone carrying this T cell receptor beta chain was found a few times. The PCR contained 60 Vbeta and 13 Jbeta primers. Here immunoSEQ multiplex PCR was the method, and the copy in TCRdb shows in-frame clones only, minus some. In the table there are some 120,000 clones, 81% of which are singletons. This record belongs to a study of cytomegalovirus exposure and HLA in healthy donors. From germline, CDR1 is MNHNS and CDR2 SASEGT. The V and J ends lost 1 base and 11 bases, in that order; junction bases with no gene match: 6. This CDR3 contains 13 residues. The material sequenced was PBMCs. V and J are TRBV6-1 and TRBJ1-1, with 8 bases aligning to TRBD1. This clonotype was obtained from a young man in good health and CMV-seronegative. CDR3 in amino acids: CASSEGGRDRAFF. In DNA form, the CDR3 reads TGTGCCAGCAGTGAAGGGGGTAGGGACAGGGCTTTCTTT.